These T cell receptor beta chains were read from a single sample in a study of cytomegalovirus exposure and HLA in healthy donors. Repertoires were generated with immunoSEQ multiplex PCR, while TCRdb's copy carries only in-frame clones and drops some. The sample includes 120,000 to 150,000 clones, around four fifths seen only once; the top ten take 1.5% to 2.5%. Sequenced: PBMCs. The receptors derive from a woman aged 40 to 49 in good health and CMV-seronegative. CDR3s include the opening cysteine and the closing phenylalanine or tryptophan. Each record gives: clone size, V gene, CDR3 length, J gene, D gene, CDR3 DNA, CDR3 protein. D genes are given only for firm matches. A row's size may be missing; if present it is once, few, many or a size class.

>-|TRBV9|14|TRBJ1-1|-
TGTGCCAGCAGCGTAGGTCGGTTGTCCACTGAAGCTTTCTTT
CASSVGRLSTEAFF
>-|TRBV30|13|TRBJ2-4|-
TGTGCCTGGATCCTACAGGGGGGGAACATTCAGTACTTC
CAWILQGGNIQYF
>-|TRBV29-1|13|TRBJ1-2|-
TGCAGCGTTGAAGACAGGCAAGTCTATGGCTACACCTTC
CSVEDRQVYGYTF
>-|TRBV28|16|TRBJ1-5|TRBD1
TGTGCCAGCAGCGGGGTCCAGGGGGCGCGGAATCAGCCCCAGCATTTT
CASSGVQGARNQPQHF
>few|TRBV2|14|TRBJ2-7|-
TGTGCCAGCAGTCGGGGCAGGGAGGCTTACGAGCAGTACTTC
CASSRGREAYEQYF
>-|TRBV18|12|TRBJ2-5|-
TGTGCCAGCTCGCGGGGGCAGGAGACCCAGTACTTC
CASSRGQETQYF
>-|TRBV9|17|TRBJ2-1|TRBD2
TGTGCCAGCAGCGCCTCACCGGGACTAGCACCGTACAATGAGCAGTTCTTC
CASSASPGLAPYNEQFF
>-|TRBV5-1|15|TRBJ2-5|-
TGCGCCAGCAGGGGATTGACTAGGCTGATTGAGACCCAGTACTTC
CASRGLTRLIETQYF
>few|TRBV4-1|12|TRBJ1-4|-
TGCGCCAGCAGCCAAGAGAGGGAAAAACTGTTTTTT
CASSQEREKLFF
>-|TRBV5-1|14|TRBJ1-2|TRBD1
TGCGCCAGCAGCTTAAGGGACAGGACTTATGGCTACACCTTC
CASSLRDRTYGYTF
>-|TRBV7-3|15|TRBJ1-2|TRBD1
TGTGCCAGCAGCTTATCAGGGGGCTCGGGGTATGGCTACACCTTC
CASSLSGGSGYGYTF
>-|TRBV5-1|13|TRBJ1-4|-
TGCGCCAGCAGAATGGGGGCTGATGAAAAACTGTTTTTT
CASRMGADEKLFF
>-|TRBV5-8|16|TRBJ2-7|TRBD2
TGTGCCAGCAGTCACGGGACGGGAGGAAACGGCTACGAGCAGTACTTC
CASSHGTGGNGYEQYF
>-|TRBV2|13|TRBJ2-7|TRBD2
TGTGCCAGCAGTGATATCACTAGCGACGAGCAGTACTTC
CASSDITSDEQYF
>-|TRBV5-4|15|TRBJ2-2|-
TGTGCCAGCAGCAGTTTAAAACAGGCCCCCGGGGAGCTGTTTTTT
CASSSLKQAPGELFF
>-|TRBV5-5|13|TRBJ1-4|-
TGTGCCAGCAACCCACGAGACAGCCGGGCTGGCTTTTTT
CASNPRDSRAGFF
>-|TRBV30|13|TRBJ1-2|TRBD1
TGTGCCAGCCGGGACAGCCGTAACTATGGCTACACCTTC
CASRDSRNYGYTF
>-|TRBV5-1|14|TRBJ2-1|-
TGCGCCAGTAAGCCGCTAGGAATCGAGAGCGAGCAGTTCTTC
CASKPLGIESEQFF
>-|TRBV15|22|TRBJ2-1|TRBD2
TGTGCCACCAGCAGAGATCGTCCCACTCTAGCGGGAGCGTCCAGCTCCTACAATGAGCAGTTCTTC
CATSRDRPTLAGASSSYNEQFF
>-|TRBV27|16|TRBJ2-5|-
TGTGCCAGCAGTTCTACTCGACAGGGAGCGGGAGAGACCCAGTACTTC
CASSSTRQGAGETQYF
>-|TRBV7-7|15|TRBJ2-3|TRBD1
TGTGCCAGCAGCCCCGGGACAGGGAGCACAGATACGCAGTATTTT
CASSPGTGSTDTQYF
>-|TRBV10-3|13|TRBJ2-7|-
TGTGCCACTCGGCTCGAGGACTCCTACGAGCAGTACTTC
CATRLEDSYEQYF
>-|TRBV7-9|16|TRBJ1-4|-
TGTGCCAGCAGCTTAACCGCTCGTGGGCCTAATGAAAAACTGTTTTTT
CASSLTARGPNEKLFF
>-|TRBV5-1|14|TRBJ2-7|-
TGCGCCAGCAGCTTGACCGGGGGACTCTACGAGCAGTACTTC
CASSLTGGLYEQYF
>once|TRBV29-1|18|TRBJ2-7|TRBD1
TGCAGCGTTTCCGGGACAGGGAGCCATCTAGGTCCAGCCTACGAGCAGTACTTC
CSVSGTGSHLGPAYEQYF
>-|TRBV15|12|TRBJ2-7|TRBD1
TGTGCCACGGGACAGGAGGTCCCGGAGCAGTACTTC
CATGQEVPEQYF
>-|TRBV19|13|TRBJ2-7|-
TGTGCCAGTAGTATACGTGTCTACCACGAGCAGTACTTC
CASSIRVYHEQYF
>-|TRBV11-2|13|TRBJ1-1|TRBD1
TGTGCCAGCAGCTTAGGACAGGGGAGGAAAGCTTTCTTT
CASSLGQGRKAFF
>-|TRBV7-9|15|TRBJ2-3|-
TGTGCCAGCAGCTCCTGGGGGGCGCGGGGGGATACGCAGTATTTT
CASSSWGARGDTQYF